One T cell receptor (beta chain) is described in this entry. Its target is not known. TCRdb fed the reads into MiXCR, producing one record per CDR3 protein. The sample includes 680,000 or so distinct CDR3 sequences, around a third of them seen just once. This sample was taken from a study of T cell repertoires in cytomegalovirus infection. Study-level information: TCR beta signatures that were public indicated CMV infection and matching HLA type. Findings and limits, study-wide: Adding up the frequency of public TCR beta families identified people who carried CMV plus the relevant HLA. Within the response measured ex vivo, HLA-C-restricted CMV-specific TCR beta clonotypes were dominant.

Germline CDR1 reads MNHEY; CDR2 reads SMNVEV (reference sequence). Trimming removed 4 bases at V and 1 base at J, with 17 bases between. CDR3 length: 16 amino acids. This chain connects TRBV27 to TRBJ2-7, with D possibly TRBD2 on 8 matching bases. The receptor's source is a human donor in good health (CMV status not recorded). Some clones in this sample may be carry-over from other donors' samples. The sequenced sample was cultured PBMCs, obtained from culture after CMV antigen stimulation. The CDR3: CASSSRQGGRSYEQYF. As DNA, the CDR3 is TGTGCCAGCAGTTCACGACAGGGCGGGAGGTCCTACGAGCAGTACTTC.